This T cell receptor (beta chain) was recorded in a study of metastatic and nonmetastatic thyroid tumors. About the research overall: Comparison of repertoires was carried out across blood and tumor or nodule tissue from malignant and benign thyroid patients.

Judged by abundance, this clone is medium-sized (0.01 to 0.1%). The target antigen is unknown. Source study methods: The study took CDR3 differences across clinicopathological groups and made a distant-metastasis classifier for papillary thyroid cancer from them. With MiXCR, TCRdb called clones anew from the PCR reads. These V and J calls rely on TCRdb rather than the paper's analysis. Among approximately 25,000 clones listed, about an eighth were seen once. Germline V gives CDR1 MNHNS, CDR2 SASEGT. Trimming removed 4 bases at V and 3 bases at J, with 13 bases between. The CDR3 runs 14 residues. Every patient underwent thyroid surgery untreated. Findings and limits, study-wide: Significantly higher TCR beta diversity was reportedly seen in malignant thyroid tumors than benign nodules, in blood and tumor.

This sequence was found in a female donor with papillary thyroid cancer or a benign thyroid nodule (not recorded which). Some clones in this sample may be carry-over from other donors' samples. The J gene is TRBJ2-7, the V gene TRBV6-1, with D possibly being TRBD2 (5 bases). The specimen was blood. Here the CDR3 reads CASSVAGDLYEQYF. CDR3 bases: TGTGCCAGCAGTGTCGCCGGGGATCTCTACGAGCAGTACTTC.